This T cell receptor beta chain was retrieved from a study of T cell responses to AZD1222 COVID-19 vaccine. Study results and limitations: White British donors predominated, females outnumbered males, and clonal diversity was possibly underestimated. Once two AZD1222 doses were given, Spike-specific TCR breadth and depth went up.

This clone was seen only a few times. Its antigen is currently unknown. The repertoire was sequenced with immunoSEQ multiplex PCR; TCRdb's copy has only in-frame clones and lacks some. Of under 200,000 clones in the sample, about 90% were seen once. The TCR sequence derives from an adult in good health. The starting material was peripheral blood, obtained on day 0 of MenACWY control vaccination.

The CDR3 region is CASSLQGNYEQYF. CDR3 sequence (DNA): TGTGCCAGCAGTCTACAGGGGAACTACGAGCAGTACTTC. V and J are TRBV27 and TRBJ2-7; TRBD1 aligns across 7 bases. With V trimmed by 5 bases and J by 3 bases, 4 bases remained unmatched. The CDR3 length is 13 residues. CDR1 and CDR2 (germline): MNHEY, SMNVEV (reference sequence).